This section outlines one T cell receptor beta chain sequence together with its context. Its antigen is still unknown. The data stem from a study of post-analysis software for immune sequencing data. Study findings and constraints: The study found significantly lower normalized Chao1 diversity in multiple sclerosis patients than in controls.

CDR3 length: 15 residues. Germline CDR1 SGHRS, CDR2 YFSETQ. Unique molecular identifiers were present in the TCR beta cDNA libraries. Each sample of about 0.95 to 11 million input T cells yielded roughly 500,000 cDNA molecules, so each molecule approximated one T cell. TCRdb analysed the PCR reads with MiXCR anew, one entry per CDR3 protein. The sample yields about 160,000 distinct CDR3 sequences, around 36% seen once. Material: blood, obtained after autologous hematopoietic stem cell transplantation. The clonotype comes from a girl between 5 and 17 years old with multiple sclerosis. This chain connects TRBV5-1 to TRBJ2-5; TRBD2 matches 15 bases. The J call is uncertain, as TRBJ2-7 better fits the DNA end. The CDR3 is CASSGQGLAGGEQYF. The CDR3 DNA sequence: TGCGCCAGCAGCGGACAGGGACTAGCGGGAGGCGAGCAGTACTTC.